The TCR beta chain under discussion was sequenced for a study of identical twins (dated by TCRdb to the mid-2010s). About the full investigation: To test whether fetal clonotypes persist, this study deep-sequenced TCR alpha and beta repertoires from monozygotic twins, from unrelated adults of various ages, and from cord blood. To rule out contamination, replicate twin experiments were performed at different times with different library preparation protocols. Study-wide conclusions, independent of this receptor: Invariant T cells such as MAIT and iNKT could partly confound zero-insertion analyses, though diverse VJ usage argued against this for most clonotypes. Compared with coincidental sharing between unrelated individuals, out-of-frame TCR alpha sequences shared between twins had an excess of sequences with low generation probability. Recombination models systematically underestimated out-of-frame TCR alpha sharing in monozygotic twins but agreed with sharing between unrelated individuals. Fewer insertions were carried by abundant cord blood beta clonotypes; a weaker similar trend was observed in young adult naive repertoires, while no such trend was observed in memory repertoires. Because the same donors could not be followed over many years, conclusions were based on cross-sectional statistical analysis. In beta out-of-frame sequences, excess twin sharing was weaker, because having fewer shared sequences lowered the signal-to-noise ratio.

Every donor was a healthy Caucasian. Three unrelated non-twin adults were additionally sequenced: a male aged 18 to 30, a male aged 50 to 59 and a female aged 50 to 59. Using Miltenyi CD45RO+ enrichment and human naive T-cell isolation kits, memory (CD45RO+) and naive T cells were isolated from PBMC. Ten or more counts support this clonotype. Its target antigen remains unknown. It has no much larger one-base neighbor in the sample; base qualities were not kept. Libraries were constructed by 5' RACE. The reads were generated on an Illumina HiSeq 2000. A universal primer binding site was added through template switching, and the final cDNA carried a unique molecular identifier so that TCR cDNA molecules could be counted accurately. First-strand cDNA for TCR alpha and beta chains was synthesized from specific primers in the conserved constant-segment region. Each cDNA library was double barcoded, with a SMART-Mk sample barcode plus Illumina barcodes, to control for contamination. TruSeq adapter sequences, together with Illumina sample barcodes, were added in two successive PCR steps. TCR alpha and beta cDNA libraries were sequenced on the Illumina HiSeq platform with custom primers. As for the original processing: Unique molecular identifiers were extracted from raw reads with MiGEC, and CDR3 positions were determined with MiXCR. For each individual, recombination models were inferred using an EM algorithm with the repgenHMM and IGoR tools. Shared clonotype analysis was performed with the tcR package in R, normalizing sharing by the product of cloneset sizes. To study raw recombination free of thymic and clonal selection effects, out-of-frame nonproductive sequences were analyzed. TCRdb handled the public reads itself, with Q25 trimming in fastp and clone calling in MiXCR, and kept productive beta chains. CDR3 protein duplicates are merged, each entry listing the most common genes and DNA. These V and J calls derive from TCRdb rather than the authors' analysis. Across this sample there are 420,000 or so distinct CDR3 sequences, with under 20% seen only once. The top ten constitute roughly 12% of the sample.

The germline V gene sets CDR1 to SGHDT and CDR2 to YYEEEE. At the junction V is shortened by 3 bases and J by 7 bases, with 11 bases in between. The CDR3 spans 14 residues, from the cysteine through the phenylalanine. Just the 42-base CDR3 DNA is kept, in frame starting at base 1. The specimen sequenced was naive T cells sorted from blood. The intended sense of this specimen's cell subset or site label: cells isolated with a human naive T-cell isolation kit. The sequence was collected from a man aged 50 to 60 in good health. The V and J genes are TRBV5-6 and TRBJ1-6; TRBD1 is possibly the D segment (5 matching bases). CDR3 protein: CASSSLGRNSPLHF. The DNA reads as follows: TGTGCCAGCAGCTCCTTGGGGCGAAATTCACCCCTCCACTTT. Reference TRBV5-6 and TRBJ1-6 proteins supply the regions before and after the CDR3; the full variable domain is: DAGVTQSPTHLIKTRGQQVTLRCSPKSGHDTVSWYQQALGQGPQFIFQYYEEEERQRGNFPDRFSGHQFPNYSSELNVNALLLGDSALYLCASSSLGRNSPLHFGNGTRLTVT.